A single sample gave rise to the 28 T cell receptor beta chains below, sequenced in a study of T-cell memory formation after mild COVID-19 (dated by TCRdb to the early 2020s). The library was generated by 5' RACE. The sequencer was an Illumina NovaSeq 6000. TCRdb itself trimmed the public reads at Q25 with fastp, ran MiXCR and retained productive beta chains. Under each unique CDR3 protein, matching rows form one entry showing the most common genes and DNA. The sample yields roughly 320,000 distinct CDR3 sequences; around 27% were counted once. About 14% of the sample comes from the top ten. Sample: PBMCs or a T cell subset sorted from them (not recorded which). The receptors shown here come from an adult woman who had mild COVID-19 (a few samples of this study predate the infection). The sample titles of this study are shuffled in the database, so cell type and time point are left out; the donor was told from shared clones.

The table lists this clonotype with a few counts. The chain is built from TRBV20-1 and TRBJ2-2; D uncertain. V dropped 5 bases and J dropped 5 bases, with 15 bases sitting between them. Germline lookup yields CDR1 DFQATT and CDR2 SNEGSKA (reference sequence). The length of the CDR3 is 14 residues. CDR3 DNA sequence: TGCAGTGCTTCCACGCTCGCGATTACCGGGGAGCTGTTTTTT. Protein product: CSASTLAITGELFF.

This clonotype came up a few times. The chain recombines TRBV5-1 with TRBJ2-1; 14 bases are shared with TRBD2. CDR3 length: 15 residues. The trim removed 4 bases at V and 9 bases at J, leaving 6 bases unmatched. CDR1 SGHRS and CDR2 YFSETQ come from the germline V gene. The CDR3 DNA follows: TGCGCCAGCAGCCCGGGACTAGCGGGAGAGGGTGAGCAGTTCTTC. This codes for CASSPGLAGEGEQFF. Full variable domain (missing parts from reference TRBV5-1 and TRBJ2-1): KAGVTQTPRYLIKTRGQQVTLSCSPISGHRSVSWYQQTPGQGLQFLFEYFSETQRNKGNFPGRFSGRQFSNSRSEMNVSTLELGDSALYLCASSPGLAGEGEQFFGPGTRLTVL.

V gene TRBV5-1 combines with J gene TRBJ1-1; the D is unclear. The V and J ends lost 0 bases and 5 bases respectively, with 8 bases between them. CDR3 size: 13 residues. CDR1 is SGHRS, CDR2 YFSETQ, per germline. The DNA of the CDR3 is TGCGCCAGCAGCTTGGGTCCGGGTACTGAAGCTTTCTTT. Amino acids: CASSLGPGTEAFF.

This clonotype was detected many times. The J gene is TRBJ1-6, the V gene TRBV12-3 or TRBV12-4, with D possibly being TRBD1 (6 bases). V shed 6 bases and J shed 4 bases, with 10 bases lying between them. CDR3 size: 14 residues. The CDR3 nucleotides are TGTGCCAGCAGCGGCGGACAGTATAATTCACCCCTCCACTTT. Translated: CASSGGQYNSPLHF.

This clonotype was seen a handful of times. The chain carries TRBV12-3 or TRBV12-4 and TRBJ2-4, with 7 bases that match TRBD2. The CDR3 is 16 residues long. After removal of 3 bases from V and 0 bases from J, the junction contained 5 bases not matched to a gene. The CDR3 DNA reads TGTGCCAGCAGTTTGGGCGGGAGTGTAGCCAAAAACATTCAGTACTTC. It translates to CASSLGGSVAKNIQYF.

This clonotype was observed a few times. Here the CDR3 DNA reads TGTGCCAGCAGCACCCCGCCCGGGGCCACAGATACGCAGTATTTT. It encodes CASSTPPGATDTQYF. This chain uses TRBV4-2 with TRBJ2-3; D may match TRBD1 or TRBD2 (5 bases each). Germline V CDR1 and CDR2: LGHNA, YNFKEQ. V dropped 5 bases and J dropped 2 bases, with 14 bases sitting between them. The CDR3 is 15 amino acids.

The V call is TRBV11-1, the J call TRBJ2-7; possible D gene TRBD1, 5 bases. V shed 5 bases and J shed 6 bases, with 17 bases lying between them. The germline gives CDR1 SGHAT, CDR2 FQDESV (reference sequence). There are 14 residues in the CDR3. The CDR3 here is CASSVGQGRVEQYF. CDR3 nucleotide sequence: TGTGCCAGCAGCGTCGGACAAGGCAGGGTCGAGCAGTACTTC.

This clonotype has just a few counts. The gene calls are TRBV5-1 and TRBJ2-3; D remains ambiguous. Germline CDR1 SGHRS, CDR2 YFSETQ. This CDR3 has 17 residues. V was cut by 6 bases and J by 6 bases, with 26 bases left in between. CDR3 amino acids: CASKRSTLQIAADTQYF. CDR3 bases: TGCGCCAGCAAACGGTCTACCCTTCAAATCGCTGCCGATACGCAGTATTTT.

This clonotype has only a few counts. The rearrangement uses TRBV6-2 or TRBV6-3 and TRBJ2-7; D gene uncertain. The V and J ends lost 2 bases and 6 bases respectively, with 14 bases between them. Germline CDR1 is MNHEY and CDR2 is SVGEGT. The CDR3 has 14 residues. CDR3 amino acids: CASSYAVSLREQYF. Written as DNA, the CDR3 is TGTGCCAGCAGTTACGCGGTCTCCCTACGCGAGCAGTACTTC.

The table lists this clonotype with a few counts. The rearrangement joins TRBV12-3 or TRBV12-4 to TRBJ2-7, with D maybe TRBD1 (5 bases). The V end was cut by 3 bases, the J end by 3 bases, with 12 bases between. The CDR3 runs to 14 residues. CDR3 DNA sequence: TGTGCCAGCAGTTTCAGTTCCAGGGACTACGAGCAGTACTTC. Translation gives CASSFSSRDYEQYF.

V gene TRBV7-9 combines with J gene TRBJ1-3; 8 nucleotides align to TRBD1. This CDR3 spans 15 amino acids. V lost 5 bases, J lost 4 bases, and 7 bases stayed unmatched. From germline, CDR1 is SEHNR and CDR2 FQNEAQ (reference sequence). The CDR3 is CASSPGQGKGNTIYF. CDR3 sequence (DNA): TGTGCCAGCAGCCCCGGACAGGGCAAAGGAAACACCATATATTTT.

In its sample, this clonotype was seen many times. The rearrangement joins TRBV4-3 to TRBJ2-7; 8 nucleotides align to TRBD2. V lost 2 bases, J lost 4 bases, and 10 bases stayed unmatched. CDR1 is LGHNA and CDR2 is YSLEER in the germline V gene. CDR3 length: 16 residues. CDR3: CASSQYTGTSGYEQYF. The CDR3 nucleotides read TGCGCCAGCAGCCAATACACCGGGACTAGTGGGTACGAGCAGTACTTC.

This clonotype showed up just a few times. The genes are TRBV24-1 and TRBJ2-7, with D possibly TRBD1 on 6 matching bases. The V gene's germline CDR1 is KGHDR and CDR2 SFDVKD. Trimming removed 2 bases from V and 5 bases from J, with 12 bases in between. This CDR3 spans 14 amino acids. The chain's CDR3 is CATSDSTGLNEQYF. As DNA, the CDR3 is TGTGCCACCAGTGATTCGACAGGCCTAAACGAGCAGTACTTC.

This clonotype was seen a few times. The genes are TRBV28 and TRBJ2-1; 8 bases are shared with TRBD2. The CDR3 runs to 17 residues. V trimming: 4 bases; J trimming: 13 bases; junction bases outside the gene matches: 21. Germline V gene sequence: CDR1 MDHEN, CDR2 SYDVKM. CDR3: CASSSSRPPGLGLRQFF. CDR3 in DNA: TGTGCCAGCAGTTCCTCCCGACCTCCGGGACTAGGTCTACGACAGTTCTTC.

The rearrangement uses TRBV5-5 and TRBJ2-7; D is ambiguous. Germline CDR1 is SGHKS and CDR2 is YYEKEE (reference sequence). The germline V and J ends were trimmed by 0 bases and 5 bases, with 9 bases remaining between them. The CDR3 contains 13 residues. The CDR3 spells CASSLDGSNEQYF. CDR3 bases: TGTGCCAGCAGCTTGGATGGTAGTAACGAGCAGTACTTC.

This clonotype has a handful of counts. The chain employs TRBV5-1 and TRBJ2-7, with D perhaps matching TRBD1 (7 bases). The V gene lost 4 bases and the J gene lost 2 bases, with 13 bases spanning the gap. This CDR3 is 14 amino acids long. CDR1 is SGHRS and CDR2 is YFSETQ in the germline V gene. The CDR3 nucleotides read TGCGCCAGCAGCGGAGGGGACAGAGCCTACGAGCAGTACTTC. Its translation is CASSGGDRAYEQYF.

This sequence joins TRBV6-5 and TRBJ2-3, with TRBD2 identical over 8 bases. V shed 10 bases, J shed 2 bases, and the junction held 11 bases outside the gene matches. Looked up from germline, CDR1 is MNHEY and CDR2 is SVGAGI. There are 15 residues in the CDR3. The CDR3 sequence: CATRSSSGYTDTQYF. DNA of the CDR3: TGTGCCACGCGTTCCTCTAGCGGGTACACAGATACGCAGTATTTT.

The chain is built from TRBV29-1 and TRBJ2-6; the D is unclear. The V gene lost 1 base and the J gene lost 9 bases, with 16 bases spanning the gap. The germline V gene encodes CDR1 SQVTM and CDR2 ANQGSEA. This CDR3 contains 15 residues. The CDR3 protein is CSVEAQRLQGNVLTF. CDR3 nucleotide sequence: TGCAGCGTTGAAGCCCAAAGGCTACAAGGCAACGTCCTGACTTTC.

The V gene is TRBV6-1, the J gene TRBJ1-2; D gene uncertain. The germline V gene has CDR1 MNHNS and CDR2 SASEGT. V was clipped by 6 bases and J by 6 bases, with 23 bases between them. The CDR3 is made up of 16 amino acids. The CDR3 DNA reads TGTGCCAGCAGAAACTCCCCCGGGATTCTGGGCAATGGCTACACCTTC. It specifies CASRNSPGILGNGYTF.

CDR3 sequence reads: CASRNEGLTDTQYF. As DNA, the CDR3 is TGTGCCAGCAGGAACGAAGGGCTCACAGATACGCAGTATTTT. This chain joins TRBV11-2 and TRBJ2-3; the D is unclear. The CDR3 has 14 residues. V was pared by 6 bases and J by 2 bases, with 12 bases between. Germline V gene sequence: CDR1 SGHAT, CDR2 FQNNGV.

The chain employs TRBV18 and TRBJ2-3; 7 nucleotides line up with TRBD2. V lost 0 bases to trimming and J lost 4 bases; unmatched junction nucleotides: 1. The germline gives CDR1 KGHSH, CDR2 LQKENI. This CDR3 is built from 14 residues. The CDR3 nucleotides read TGTGCCAGCTCACCACCGGGAGGGGCAGATACGCAGTATTTT. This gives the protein CASSPPGGADTQYF.

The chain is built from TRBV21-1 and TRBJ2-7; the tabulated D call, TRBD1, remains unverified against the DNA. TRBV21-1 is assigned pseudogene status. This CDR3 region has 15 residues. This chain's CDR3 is CASSKGAGQGVEQYF. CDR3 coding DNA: TGTGCCAGCAGCAAAGGGGCGGGACAGGGAGTCGAGCAGTACTTC.

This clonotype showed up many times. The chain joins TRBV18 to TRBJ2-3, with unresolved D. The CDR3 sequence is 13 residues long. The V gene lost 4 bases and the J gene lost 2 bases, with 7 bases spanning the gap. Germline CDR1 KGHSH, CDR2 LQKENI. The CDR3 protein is CASSQTYTDTQYF. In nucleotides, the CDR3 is TGTGCCAGCTCACAAACCTACACAGATACGCAGTATTTT. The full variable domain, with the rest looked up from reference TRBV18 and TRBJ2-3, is NAGVMQNPRHLVRRRGQEARLRCSPMKGHSHVYWYRQLPEEGLKFMVYLQKENIIDESGMPKERFSAEFPKEGPSILRIQQVVRGDSAAYFCASSQTYTDTQYFGPGTRLTVL.

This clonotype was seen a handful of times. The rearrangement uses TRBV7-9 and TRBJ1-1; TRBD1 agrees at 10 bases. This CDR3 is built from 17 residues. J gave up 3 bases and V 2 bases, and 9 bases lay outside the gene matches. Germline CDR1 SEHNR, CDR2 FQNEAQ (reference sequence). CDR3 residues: CASSLSTGGKGDTEAFF. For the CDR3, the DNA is TGTGCCAGCAGCTTATCGACAGGGGGCAAAGGTGACACTGAAGCTTTCTTT.

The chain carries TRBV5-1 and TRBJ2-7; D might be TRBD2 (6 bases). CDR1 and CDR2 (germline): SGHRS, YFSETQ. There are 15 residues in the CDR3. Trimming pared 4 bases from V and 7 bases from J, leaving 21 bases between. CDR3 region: CASSPQAGRPGEQYF. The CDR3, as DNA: TGCGCCAGCAGCCCCCAGGCGGGACGACCGGGGGAGCAGTACTTC.

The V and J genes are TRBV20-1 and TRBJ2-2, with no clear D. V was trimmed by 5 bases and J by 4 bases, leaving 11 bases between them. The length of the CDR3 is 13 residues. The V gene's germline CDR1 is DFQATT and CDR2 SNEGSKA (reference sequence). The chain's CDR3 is CSASRGITGELFF. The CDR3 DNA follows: TGCAGTGCTTCTCGTGGGATCACCGGGGAGCTGTTTTTT.

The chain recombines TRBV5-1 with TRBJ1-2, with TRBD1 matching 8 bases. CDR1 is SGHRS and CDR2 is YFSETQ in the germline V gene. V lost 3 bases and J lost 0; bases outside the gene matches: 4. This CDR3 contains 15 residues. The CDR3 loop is CASSSGQVANYGYTF. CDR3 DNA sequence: TGCGCCAGCAGCTCGGGACAGGTAGCTAACTATGGCTACACCTTC.

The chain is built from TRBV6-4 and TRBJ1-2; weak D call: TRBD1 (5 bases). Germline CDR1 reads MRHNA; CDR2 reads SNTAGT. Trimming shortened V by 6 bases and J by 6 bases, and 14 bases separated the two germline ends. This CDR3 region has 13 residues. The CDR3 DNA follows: TGTGCCAGCAGCCCCCGGGACGGTGATGGCTACACCTTC. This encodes CASSPRDGDGYTF.